This TCR beta chain was sequenced in a study of vaccination and CD4 T cells after COVID-19. On this clonotype: Its antigen is as yet unknown.

At the Johns Hopkins FTIC core, DNA taken from cultured CD4+ T cells was sequenced by way of the Oncomine TCR Beta short-read assay. One entry per CDR3 protein results from TCRdb running MiXCR on the PCR reads. The data hold some 25,000 distinct CDR3 sequences, with 64% observed a single time. V lost 4 bases, J lost 2 bases, and 6 bases stayed unmatched. Per germline, CDR1 MNHNS and CDR2 SASEGT. The CDR3 covers 15 residues. Treatment meaning: approximately 10-day PBMC culture with coronavirus spike peptide pools or control peptides (ViraFEST assay). Peptide pools at 8.5 to 10 ug/ml stimulated under 2.5 million PBMCs per well with roughly 10 IU/ml IL-2.

The chain uses TRBV6-1 and TRBJ2-7; 9 bases are shared with TRBD1. Specimen: CD4+ T cells from blood, cultured in vitro. This TCR came from a human donor who had recovered from COVID-19. This chain's CDR3 is CASSVEGQGPYEQYF. The CDR3, as DNA: TGTGCCAGCAGTGTAGAGGGACAGGGTCCCTACGAGCAGTACTTC.